This TCR beta chain was recovered during a study of T cell repertoires in cytomegalovirus infection. Looking at the study overall: It was recently identified HLA-C-restricted and well-studied HLA-B-restricted CMV epitopes that the study used. CMV infection plus the matching HLA type was flagged by public TCR beta signatures. The study's findings and limits: HLA-C-restricted, CMV-specific TCR beta clonotypes were dominant ex vivo. CMV carriers with the relevant HLA were identified by cumulative public TCR beta family frequency.

On this clonotype: What it binds is not known.

TCRdb re-called the reads through MiXCR, storing one row per CDR3 protein. The sample shows fewer than 60,000 distinct CDR3 sequences, about 20% of them seen only once. V was trimmed by 0 bases and J by 1 base, leaving 10 bases between them. The CDR3 runs 15 residues. CDR1 is SGHRS, CDR2 YFSETQ, per germline. The sequencing here drew on CD8+ T cells from cultured PBMCs, taken from culture after CMV antigen stimulation. The chain uses TRBV5-1 and TRBJ2-5, with D perhaps matching TRBD1 (6 bases). This receptor was identified in a human donor in good health (CMV status not recorded). Some clones in this sample may be carry-over from other donors' samples. DNA of the CDR3: TGCGCCAGCAGCTTGGCCGCGGACAGCCAAGAGACCCAGTACTTC. It codes for CASSLAADSQETQYF.